Below are 5 T cell receptor beta chains sequenced from a single sample in a study of blood T cell repertoires in COVID-19. Profiled with immunoSEQ multiplex PCR; TCRdb holds only in-frame clones, not every one. Among roughly 290,000 clones listed, roughly 89% were seen once. The sequencing sample was made of peripheral blood. The receptors shown here come from a man between 25 and 39 years old with acute or convalescent COVID-19.

The J gene is TRBJ1-2, the V gene TRBV9, with D possibly being TRBD1 (6 bases). Germline V gene lookup returns CDR1 SGDLS and CDR2 YYNGEE. The CDR3 contains 14 residues. The germline V and J ends were trimmed by 0 bases and 4 bases, with 10 bases remaining between them. CDR3 sequence: CASSVEGVPYGYTF. For the CDR3, the DNA is TGTGCCAGCAGCGTAGAGGGGGTACCCTATGGCTACACCTTC.

The V call is TRBV19, the J call TRBJ2-3, with a weak D call TRBD2 (7 bases). With 5 bases removed from V and 4 bases from J, the gap between germline ends came to 22 bases. Looked up from germline, CDR1 is LNHDA and CDR2 is SQIVND (reference sequence). The CDR3 consists of 17 residues. The CDR3: CASSRDTFSGAPDTQYF. The CDR3 DNA sequence: TGTGCCAGTAGTCGGGACACCTTCAGCGGGGCCCCAGATACGCAGTATTTT.

V and J are TRBV5-8 and TRBJ2-3; a possible D gene is TRBD1 (5 bases). The V end lost 4 bases, the J end lost 7 bases, and 16 bases lay between the germline ends. The CDR3 has 14 residues. The germline CDR1 and CDR2 sequences are SGHTS and YDEGEE. CDR3 sequence (DNA): TGTGCCAGCAGCCCGAACCCAGGGTTCTATACGCAGTATTTT. Protein product: CASSPNPGFYTQYF.

The chain combines TRBV25-1 with TRBJ2-2; D might be TRBD2 (6 bases). The V and J ends lost 8 bases and 6 bases respectively, with 10 bases between them. The CDR3 sequence is 12 residues long. The germline V gene encodes CDR1 MGHDK and CDR2 SYGVNS. CDR3 nucleotides: TGTGCCAGCCGGGGGAGGCCCGGGGAGCTGTTTTTT. This translates into CASRGRPGELFF.

A few counts support this clone. The V gene is TRBV5-1, the J gene TRBJ1-1, with 7 bases lining up with TRBD1. The CDR3 runs to 15 residues. Germline V gene data show CDR1 as SGHRS and CDR2 as YFSETQ. The V and J ends lost 7 bases and 0 bases, in that order; junction bases with no gene match: 9. For the CDR3, the DNA is TGCGCCAGCGATCCCGGGGACAGCTTGAACACTGAAGCTTTCTTT. Translating it yields CASDPGDSLNTEAFF. Filled out from reference TRBV5-1 and TRBJ1-1, the complete variable domain reads KAGVTQTPRYLIKTRGQQVTLSCSPISGHRSVSWYQQTPGQGLQFLFEYFSETQRNKGNFPGRFSGRQFSNSRSEMNVSTLELGDSALYLCASDPGDSLNTEAFFGQGTRLTVV.